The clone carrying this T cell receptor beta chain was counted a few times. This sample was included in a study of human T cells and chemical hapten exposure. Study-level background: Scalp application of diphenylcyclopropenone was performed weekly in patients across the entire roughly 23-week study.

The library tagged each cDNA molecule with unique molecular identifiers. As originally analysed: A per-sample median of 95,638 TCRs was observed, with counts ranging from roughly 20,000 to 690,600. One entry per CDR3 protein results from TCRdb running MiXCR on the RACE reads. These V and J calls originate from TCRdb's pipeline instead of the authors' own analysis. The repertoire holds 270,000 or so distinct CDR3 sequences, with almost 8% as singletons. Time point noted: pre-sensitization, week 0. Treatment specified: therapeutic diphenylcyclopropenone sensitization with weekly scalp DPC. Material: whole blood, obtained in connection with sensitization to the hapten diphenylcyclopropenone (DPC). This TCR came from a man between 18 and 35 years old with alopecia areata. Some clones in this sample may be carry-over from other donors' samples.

The CDR3 sequence is CASSPGTYTDTQYF. The CDR3 region has the DNA TGCGCCAGCAGCCCCGGGACTTACACAGATACGCAGTATTTT. This chain joins TRBV5-1 and TRBJ2-3, with D perhaps matching TRBD2 (6 bases). Trimming cost V 4 bases and J 2 bases, with 11 bases left between them. The CDR3 has 14 residues. CDR1 SGHRS and CDR2 YFSETQ come from the germline V gene. Full variable domain (outside the CDR3, taken from reference TRBV5-1 and TRBJ2-3): KAGVTQTPRYLIKTRGQQVTLSCSPISGHRSVSWYQQTPGQGLQFLFEYFSETQRNKGNFPGRFSGRQFSNSRSEMNVSTLELGDSALYLCASSPGTYTDTQYFGPGTRLTVL.